This entry concerns a single TCR beta chain. Transcripts of RNA were the source for amplifying TCR beta CDR3 regions. A first-round RT-PCR used HTBI primers, followed by a second-round multiplex PCR. MiXCR, run by TCRdb on the multiplex PCR reads, gives a single entry per CDR3 protein. This sample has over a million distinct CDR3 sequences, with about two fifths found just once. V gave up 0 bases and J gave up 4 bases, with 10 bases separating them. CDR3 length: 14 amino acids. The entry originates in a study of Graves' ophthalmopathy and Graves' hyperthyroidism. This clonotype originated in an adult man with Graves' hyperthyroidism. The rearrangement joins TRBV12-3 or TRBV12-4 to TRBJ2-7; perhaps TRBD2 as D (6 bases). Sequencing input: peripheral blood or thyroid tissue (not recorded which). The CDR3 DNA reads TGTGCCAGCAGTTTAGCGCGGGGAAAATACGAGCAGTACTTC. Its protein product is CASSLARGKYEQYF.